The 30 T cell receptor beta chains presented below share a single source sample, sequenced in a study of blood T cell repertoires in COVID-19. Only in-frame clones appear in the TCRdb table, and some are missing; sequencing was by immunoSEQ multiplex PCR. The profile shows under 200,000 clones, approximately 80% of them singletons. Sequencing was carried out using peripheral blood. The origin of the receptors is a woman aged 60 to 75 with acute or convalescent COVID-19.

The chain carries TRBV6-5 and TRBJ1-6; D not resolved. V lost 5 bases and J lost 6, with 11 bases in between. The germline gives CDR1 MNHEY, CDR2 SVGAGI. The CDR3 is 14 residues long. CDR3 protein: CASSRAGGNSPLHF. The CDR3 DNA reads TGTGCCAGCAGTCGAGCTGGAGGTAATTCACCCCTCCACTTT.

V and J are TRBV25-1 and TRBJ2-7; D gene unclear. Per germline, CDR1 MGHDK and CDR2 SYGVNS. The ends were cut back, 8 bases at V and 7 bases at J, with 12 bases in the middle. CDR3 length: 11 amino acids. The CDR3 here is CASSLGQEQYF. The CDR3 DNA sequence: TGTGCCAGCTCCTTGGGCCAGGAGCAGTACTTC.

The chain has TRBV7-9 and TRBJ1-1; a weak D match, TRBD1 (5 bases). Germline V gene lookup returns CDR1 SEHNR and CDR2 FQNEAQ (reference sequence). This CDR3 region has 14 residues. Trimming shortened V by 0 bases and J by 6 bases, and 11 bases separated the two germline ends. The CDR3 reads CASSLASQGSEAFF. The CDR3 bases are TGTGCCAGCAGCTTAGCCTCTCAGGGATCTGAAGCTTTCTTT.

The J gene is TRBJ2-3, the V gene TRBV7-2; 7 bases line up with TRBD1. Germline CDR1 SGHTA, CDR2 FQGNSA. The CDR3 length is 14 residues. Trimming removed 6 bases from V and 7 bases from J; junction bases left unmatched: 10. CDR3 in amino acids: CASRTDRDGYTQYF. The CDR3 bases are TGTGCCAGCAGGACAGACAGGGATGGTTATACGCAGTATTTT.

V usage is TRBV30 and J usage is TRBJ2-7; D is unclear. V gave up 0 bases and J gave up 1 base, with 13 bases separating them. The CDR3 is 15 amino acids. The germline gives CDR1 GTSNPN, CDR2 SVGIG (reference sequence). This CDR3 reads CAWSVLYPNSYEQYF. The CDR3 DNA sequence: TGTGCCTGGAGTGTACTTTATCCGAATTCCTACGAGCAGTACTTC. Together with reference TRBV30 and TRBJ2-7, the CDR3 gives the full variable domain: SQTIHQWPATLVQPVGSPLSLECTVEGTSNPNLYWYRQAAGRGLQLLFYSVGIGQISSEVPQNLSASRPQDRQFILSSKKLLLSDSGFYLCAWSVLYPNSYEQYFGPGTRLTVT.

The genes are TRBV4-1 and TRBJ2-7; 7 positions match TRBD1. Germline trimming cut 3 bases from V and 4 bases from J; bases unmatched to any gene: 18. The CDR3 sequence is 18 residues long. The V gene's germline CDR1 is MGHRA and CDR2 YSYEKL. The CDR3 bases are TGCGCCAGCAGCCATACGACCTTAGGATCGGGACAGCTTTACGAGCAGTACTTC. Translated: CASSHTTLGSGQLYEQYF.

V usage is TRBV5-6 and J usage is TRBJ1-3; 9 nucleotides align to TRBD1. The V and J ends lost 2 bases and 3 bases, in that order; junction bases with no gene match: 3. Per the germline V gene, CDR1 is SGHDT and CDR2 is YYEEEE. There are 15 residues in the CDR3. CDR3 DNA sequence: TGTGCCAGCAGCTTTGGGACAGGGATTGGAAACACCATATATTTT. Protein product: CASSFGTGIGNTIYF.

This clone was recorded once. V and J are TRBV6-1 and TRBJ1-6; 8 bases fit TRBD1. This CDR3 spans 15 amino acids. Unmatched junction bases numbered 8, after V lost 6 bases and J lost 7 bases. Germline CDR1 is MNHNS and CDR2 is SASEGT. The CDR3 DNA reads TGTGCCAGCAGGGGAGGACAGGGAAGCAATTCACCCCTCCACTTT. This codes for CASRGGQGSNSPLHF.

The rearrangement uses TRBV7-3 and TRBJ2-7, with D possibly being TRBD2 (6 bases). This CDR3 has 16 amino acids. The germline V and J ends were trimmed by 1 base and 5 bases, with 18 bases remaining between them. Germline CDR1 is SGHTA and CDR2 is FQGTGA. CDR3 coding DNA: TGTGCCAGCAGCTTAAGAACGAGCGCGGGGTTGAACGAGCAGTACTTC. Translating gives CASSLRTSAGLNEQYF.

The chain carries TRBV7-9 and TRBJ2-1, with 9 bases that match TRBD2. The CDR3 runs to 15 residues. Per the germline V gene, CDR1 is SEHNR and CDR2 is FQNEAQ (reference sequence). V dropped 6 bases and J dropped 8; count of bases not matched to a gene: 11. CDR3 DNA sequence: TGTGCCAGCAGTGATTGGTCTAGCGGGGAGCATGAGCAGTTCTTC. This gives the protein CASSDWSSGEHEQFF. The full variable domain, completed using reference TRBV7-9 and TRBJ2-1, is DTGVSQNPRHKITKRGQNVTFRCDPISEHNRLYWYRQTLGQGPEFLTYFQNEAQLEKSRLLSDRFSAERPKGSFSTLEIQRTEQGDSAMYLCASSDWSSGEHEQFFGPGTRLTVL.

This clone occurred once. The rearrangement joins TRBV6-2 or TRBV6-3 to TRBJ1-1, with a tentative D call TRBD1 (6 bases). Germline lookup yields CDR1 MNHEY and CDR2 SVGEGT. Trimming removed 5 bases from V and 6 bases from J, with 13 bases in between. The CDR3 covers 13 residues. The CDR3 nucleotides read TGTGCCAGCAGTGGCCCGACAGGCGCTGAAGCTTTCTTT. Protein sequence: CASSGPTGAEAFF.

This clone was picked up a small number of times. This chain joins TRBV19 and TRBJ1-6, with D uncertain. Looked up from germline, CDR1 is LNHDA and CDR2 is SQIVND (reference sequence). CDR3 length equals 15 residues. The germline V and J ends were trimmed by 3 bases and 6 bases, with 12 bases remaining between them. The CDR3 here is CASSMIDLANSPLHF. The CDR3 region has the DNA TGTGCCAGTAGTATGATCGACCTAGCTAATTCACCCCTCCACTTT.

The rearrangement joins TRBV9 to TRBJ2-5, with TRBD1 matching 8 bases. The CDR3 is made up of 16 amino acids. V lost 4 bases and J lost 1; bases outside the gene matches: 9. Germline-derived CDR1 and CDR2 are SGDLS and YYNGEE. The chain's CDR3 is CASSQGTGTVQETQYF. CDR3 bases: TGTGCCAGCAGCCAGGGGACAGGAACGGTCCAAGAGACCCAGTACTTC.

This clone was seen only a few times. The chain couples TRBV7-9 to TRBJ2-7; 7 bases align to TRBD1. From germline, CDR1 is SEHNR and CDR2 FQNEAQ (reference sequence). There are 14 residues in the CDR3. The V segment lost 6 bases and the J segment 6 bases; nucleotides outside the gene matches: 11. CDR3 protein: CASRRDSNSGEQYF. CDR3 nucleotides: TGTGCCAGCAGAAGGGACAGCAACTCAGGCGAGCAGTACTTC. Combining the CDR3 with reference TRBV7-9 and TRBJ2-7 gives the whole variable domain DTGVSQNPRHKITKRGQNVTFRCDPISEHNRLYWYRQTLGQGPEFLTYFQNEAQLEKSRLLSDRFSAERPKGSFSTLEIQRTEQGDSAMYLCASRRDSNSGEQYFGPGTRLTVT.

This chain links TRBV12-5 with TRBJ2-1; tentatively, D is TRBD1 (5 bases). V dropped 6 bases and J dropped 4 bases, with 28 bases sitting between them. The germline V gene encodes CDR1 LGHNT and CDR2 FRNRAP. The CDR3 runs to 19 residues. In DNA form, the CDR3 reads TGTGCTAGTGGCTCCACATTCCGACAGTCCATCCAATTTTACAATGAGCAGTTCTTC. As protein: CASGSTFRQSIQFYNEQFF.

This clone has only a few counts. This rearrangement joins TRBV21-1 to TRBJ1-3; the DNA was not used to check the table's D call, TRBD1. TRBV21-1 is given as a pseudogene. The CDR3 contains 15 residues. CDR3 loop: CASISGSRSGNTIYF. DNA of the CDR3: TGTGCCAGCATCTCAGGCTCCCGCTCTGGAAACACCATATATTTT.

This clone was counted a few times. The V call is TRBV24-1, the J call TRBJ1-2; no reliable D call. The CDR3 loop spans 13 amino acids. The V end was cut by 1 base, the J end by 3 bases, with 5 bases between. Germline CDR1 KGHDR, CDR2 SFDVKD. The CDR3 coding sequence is TGTGCCACCAGTGATTTTCCAGACTATGGCTACACCTTC. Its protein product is CATSDFPDYGYTF.

CDR3 region: CASRLSGTEEKLFF. The CDR3 coding sequence is TGTGCCAGCAGATTGTCAGGGACAGAGGAAAAACTGTTTTTT. V and J are TRBV27 and TRBJ1-4; 7 nucleotides match TRBD1. Germline V gives CDR1 MNHEY, CDR2 SMNVEV (reference sequence). The CDR3 spans 14 residues. The J segment lost 8 bases and the V segment lost 6 bases, leaving 9 bases of the junction unmatched.

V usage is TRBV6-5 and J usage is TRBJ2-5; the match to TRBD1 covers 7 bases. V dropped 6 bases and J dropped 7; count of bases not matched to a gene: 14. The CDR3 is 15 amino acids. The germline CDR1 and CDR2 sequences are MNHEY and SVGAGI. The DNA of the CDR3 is TGTGCCAGCAGATGGGGTAGGGGGCCTATCGTGACCCAGTACTTC. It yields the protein CASRWGRGPIVTQYF.

CDR3 nucleotides: TGTGCCAGCAGCCCAAGGAGTGGGGGCGCTAACCACGAGCAGTACTTC. It is translated as CASSPRSGGANHEQYF. The chain recombines TRBV7-2 with TRBJ2-7, with D perhaps matching TRBD1 (6 bases). From germline, CDR1 is SGHTA and CDR2 FQGNSA. The length of the CDR3 is 16 residues. The ends were cut back, 5 bases at V and 5 bases at J, with 22 bases in the middle.

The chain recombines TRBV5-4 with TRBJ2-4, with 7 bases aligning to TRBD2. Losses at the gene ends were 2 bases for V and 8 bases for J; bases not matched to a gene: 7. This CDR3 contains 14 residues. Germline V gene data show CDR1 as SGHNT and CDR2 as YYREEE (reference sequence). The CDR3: CASSFGLVSDIQYF. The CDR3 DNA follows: TGTGCCAGCAGCTTCGGACTAGTGTCGGACATTCAGTACTTC.

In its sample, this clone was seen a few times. In DNA form, the CDR3 reads TGTGCCAGCAGTTACCCTAACCCGCCAGGGTTCTATGGCTACACCTTC. It specifies CASSYPNPPGFYGYTF. This sequence joins TRBV6-2 or TRBV6-3 and TRBJ1-2; D is perhaps TRBD1 (5 bases). Germline CDR1 and CDR2: MNHEY and SVGEGT. This CDR3 has 16 residues. V lost 2 bases and J 4 bases, leaving 17 bases between the germline ends.

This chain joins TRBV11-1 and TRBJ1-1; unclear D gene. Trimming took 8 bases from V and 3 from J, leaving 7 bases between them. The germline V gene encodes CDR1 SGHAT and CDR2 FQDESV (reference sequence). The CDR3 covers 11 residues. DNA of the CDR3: TGTGCCAGCGGTACAGACACTGAAGCTTTCTTT. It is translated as CASGTDTEAFF.

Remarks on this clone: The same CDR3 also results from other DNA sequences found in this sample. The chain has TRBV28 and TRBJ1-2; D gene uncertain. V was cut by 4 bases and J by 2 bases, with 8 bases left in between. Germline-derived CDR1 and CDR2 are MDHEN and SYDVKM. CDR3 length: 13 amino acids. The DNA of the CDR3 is TGTGCCAGCAGTTCGGGATCAAACTATGGCTACACCTTC. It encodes CASSSGSNYGYTF.

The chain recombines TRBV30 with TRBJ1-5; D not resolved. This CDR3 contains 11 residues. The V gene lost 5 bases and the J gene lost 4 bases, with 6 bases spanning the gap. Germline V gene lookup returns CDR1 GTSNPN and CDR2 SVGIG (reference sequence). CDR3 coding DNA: TGTGCCTGGGGAGCAAATCAGCCCCAGCATTTT. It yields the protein CAWGANQPQHF.

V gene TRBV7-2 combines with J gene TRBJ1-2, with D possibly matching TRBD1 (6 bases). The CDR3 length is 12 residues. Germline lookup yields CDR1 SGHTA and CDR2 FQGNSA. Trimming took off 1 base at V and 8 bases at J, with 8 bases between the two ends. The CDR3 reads CASSLEQGGYTF. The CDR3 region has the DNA TGTGCCAGCAGCTTAGAACAGGGAGGCTACACCTTC. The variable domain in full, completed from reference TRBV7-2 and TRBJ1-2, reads GAGVSQSPSNKVTEKGKDVELRCDPISGHTALYWYRQSLGQGLEFLIYFQGNSAPDKSGLPSDRFSAERTGGSVSTLTIQRTQQEDSAVYLCASSLEQGGYTFGSGTRLTVV.

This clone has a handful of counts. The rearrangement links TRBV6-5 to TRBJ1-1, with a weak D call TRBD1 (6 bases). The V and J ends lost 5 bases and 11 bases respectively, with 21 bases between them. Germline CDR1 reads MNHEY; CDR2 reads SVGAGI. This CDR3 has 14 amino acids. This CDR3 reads CASSPEWQGRGAFF. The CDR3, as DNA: TGTGCCAGCAGTCCCGAGTGGCAGGGGAGGGGTGCTTTCTTT.

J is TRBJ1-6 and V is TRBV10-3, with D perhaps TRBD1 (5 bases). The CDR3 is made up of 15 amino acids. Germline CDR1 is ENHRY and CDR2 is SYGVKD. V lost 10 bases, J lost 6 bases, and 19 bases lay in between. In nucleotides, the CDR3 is TGTGCCACCAAAGGTGGGGGAGGCGGTAATTCACCCCTCCACTTT. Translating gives CATKGGGGGNSPLHF.

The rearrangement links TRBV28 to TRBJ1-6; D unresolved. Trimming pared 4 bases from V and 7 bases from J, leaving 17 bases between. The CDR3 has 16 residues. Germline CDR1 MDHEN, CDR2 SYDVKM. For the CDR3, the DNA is TGTGCCAGCAGTTCCTACCGCGGAGGTAGAAATTCACCCCTCCACTTT. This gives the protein CASSSYRGGRNSPLHF.

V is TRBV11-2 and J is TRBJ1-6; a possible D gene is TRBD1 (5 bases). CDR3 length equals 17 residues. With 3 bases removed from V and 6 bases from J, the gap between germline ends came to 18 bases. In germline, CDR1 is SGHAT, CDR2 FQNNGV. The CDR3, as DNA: TGTGCCAGCAGCTTCGGAGGGACCTATCGTTCTAATTCACCCCTCCACTTT. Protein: CASSFGGTYRSNSPLHF.